The 17 T cell receptor beta chains listed next were all sequenced from one sample in a study of cytomegalovirus exposure and HLA in healthy donors. The PCR contained 60 Vbeta and 13 Jbeta primers. The data were produced by immunoSEQ multiplex PCR, yet TCRdb's version contains in-frame clones alone and is incomplete. The sample table sets out about 170,000 clones. Sequencing was done on a sample of PBMCs. These receptors all stem from a woman in her fifties or sixties in good health and CMV-seronegative.

The chain is built from TRBV5-6 and TRBJ1-5; weak D call: TRBD1 (6 bases). With 0 bases removed from V and 5 bases from J, the gap between germline ends came to 18 bases. The CDR3 length is 17 residues. Germline V CDR1 and CDR2: SGHDT, YYEEEE. CDR3 residues: CASSLDGYRVFDQPQHF. The CDR3 DNA reads TGTGCCAGCAGCTTGGACGGATACAGGGTGTTCGATCAGCCCCAGCATTTT.

V and J are TRBV6-1 and TRBJ2-5, with D tentatively TRBD2 (5 bases). V was pared by 3 bases and J by 7 bases, with 12 bases between. CDR3 length equals 13 residues. The germline CDR1 and CDR2 sequences are MNHNS and SASEGT. The CDR3 DNA sequence: TGTGCCAGCAGTGAGGGCCAACGGGGGACCCAGTACTTC. Translation gives CASSEGQRGTQYF.

This chain links TRBV7-8 with TRBJ1-5, with TRBD1 matching 9 bases. Unmatched junction bases numbered 7, after V lost 5 bases and J lost 5 bases. Germline CDR1 is SGHVS and CDR2 is FQNEAQ. CDR3 length: 15 amino acids. The CDR3 here is CASSLHRGPYQPQHF. CDR3 sequence (DNA): TGTGCCAGCAGCCTACACAGGGGGCCCTATCAGCCCCAGCATTTT.

The chain couples TRBV9 to TRBJ2-7; no firm D call. The length of the CDR3 is 14 residues. V gave up 1 base and J gave up 5 bases, with 13 bases separating them. The germline V gene has CDR1 SGDLS and CDR2 YYNGEE. In nucleotides, the CDR3 is TGTGCCAGCAGCGTATGGGCCAGCCCGGACGAGCAGTACTTC. As protein: CASSVWASPDEQYF. The full variable domain, in which reference TRBV9 and TRBJ2-7 provide the parts outside the CDR3, is DSGVTQTPKHLITATGQRVTLRCSPRSGDLSVYWYQQSLDQGLQFLIQYYNGEERAKGNILERFSAQQFPDLHSELNLSSLELGDSALYFCASSVWASPDEQYFGPGTRLTVT.

The V call is TRBV5-1, the J call TRBJ2-1, with D unresolved. Germline V gene sequence: CDR1 SGHRS, CDR2 YFSETQ. This CDR3 region has 14 residues. V shed 5 bases and J shed 0 bases, with 9 bases lying between them. In nucleotides, the CDR3 is TGCGCCAGCAGTGGAGTGAGCTCCTACAATGAGCAGTTCTTC. Protein: CASSGVSSYNEQFF.

The V gene is TRBV2, the J gene TRBJ1-2; 7 bases are shared with TRBD1. V shed 5 bases, J shed 6 bases, and the junction held 6 bases outside the gene matches. The CDR3 extends over 13 amino acids. Germline values: CDR1 SNHLY, CDR2 FYNNEI. CDR3 nucleotide sequence: TGTGCCAGCAGTCCCGACAGGGATAATGGCTACACCTTC. This codes for CASSPDRDNGYTF.

The chain couples TRBV6-5 to TRBJ2-3; 13 nucleotides align to TRBD2. The CDR3 runs 13 residues. Per the germline V gene, CDR1 is MNHEY and CDR2 is SVGAGI. V lost 6 bases and J lost 6; bases outside the gene matches: 0. The CDR3, as DNA: TGTGCCAGCAGGGGACTAGCGGGGGATACGCAGTATTTT. It yields the protein CASRGLAGDTQYF.

J is TRBJ1-5 and V is TRBV19, with TRBD1 identical over 9 bases. V shed 10 bases and J 6 bases; nucleotides not matched to a gene: 4. The CDR3 contains 12 residues. Germline CDR1 is LNHDA and CDR2 is SQIVND (reference sequence). The CDR3 protein is CATTGGGQPQHF. Written as DNA, the CDR3 is TGTGCCACCACAGGGGGCGGTCAGCCCCAGCATTTT.

The rearrangement joins TRBV5-4 to TRBJ1-1, with D perhaps matching TRBD1 (6 bases). Trimming stripped 0 bases from V and 5 bases from J, with 14 bases between. Per germline, CDR1 SGHNT and CDR2 YYREEE (reference sequence). The CDR3 contains 15 residues. This CDR3 reads CASSLGAPGDTEAFF. CDR3 nucleotides: TGTGCCAGCAGCTTGGGAGCCCCAGGGGATACTGAAGCTTTCTTT.

The chain employs TRBV27 and TRBJ2-3; tentative D call: TRBD1 (6 bases). V lost 6 bases, J lost 0 bases, and 13 bases lay in between. CDR1 MNHEY and CDR2 SMNVEV come from the germline V gene (reference sequence). The CDR3 extends over 15 amino acids. CDR3 in amino acids: CASRPLGGSTDTQYF. The CDR3 coding sequence is TGTGCCAGCAGACCTTTAGGGGGTAGCACAGATACGCAGTATTTT.

The chain carries TRBV9 and TRBJ2-3, with D possibly TRBD1 on 6 matching bases. In germline, CDR1 is SGDLS, CDR2 YYNGEE. The CDR3 is 14 amino acids. The V gene lost 6 bases and the J gene lost 5 bases, with 16 bases spanning the gap. In DNA form, the CDR3 reads TGTGCCAGCACCCGGGTGGGGGCGGGAGATACGCAGTATTTT. It encodes CASTRVGAGDTQYF.

This chain joins TRBV5-1 and TRBJ2-7, with TRBD1 identical over 9 bases. With 0 bases clipped from V and 3 bases from J, the junction kept 10 bases outside the gene matches. Germline V gives CDR1 SGHRS, CDR2 YFSETQ. The CDR3 spans 17 residues. DNA of the CDR3: TGCGCCAGCAGCTTGGTTCTCGAGGGACAGGGACTCTACGAGCAGTACTTC. This encodes CASSLVLEGQGLYEQYF. The full variable domain, with the rest looked up from reference TRBV5-1 and TRBJ2-7, is KAGVTQTPRYLIKTRGQQVTLSCSPISGHRSVSWYQQTPGQGLQFLFEYFSETQRNKGNFPGRFSGRQFSNSRSEMNVSTLELGDSALYLCASSLVLEGQGLYEQYFGPGTRLTVT.

The chain carries TRBV19 and TRBJ1-5; 10 bases match TRBD1. The germline gives CDR1 LNHDA, CDR2 SQIVND (reference sequence). The V and J ends lost 7 bases and 0 bases, in that order; junction bases with no gene match: 3. The CDR3 extends over 15 amino acids. The CDR3 loop is CASKTGGLSNQPQHF. In nucleotides, the CDR3 is TGTGCCAGTAAGACAGGGGGCCTTAGCAATCAGCCCCAGCATTTT. The whole variable domain, remainder taken from reference TRBV19 and TRBJ1-5, is DGGITQSPKYLFRKEGQNVTLSCEQNLNHDAMYWYRQDPGQGLRLIYYSQIVNDFQKGDIAEGYSVSREKKESFPLTVTSAQKNPTAFYLCASKTGGLSNQPQHFGDGTRLSIL.

The chain combines TRBV5-1 with TRBJ1-4; D is possibly TRBD1 (6 bases). The CDR3 runs to 17 residues. V shed 4 bases and J shed 7 bases, with 23 bases lying between them. CDR1 and CDR2 (germline): SGHRS, YFSETQ. For the CDR3, the DNA is TGCGCCAGCAGCCGAGGCGGAGATACAGGGTCGGGTGAAAAACTGTTTTTT. It specifies CASSRGGDTGSGEKLFF.

The chain couples TRBV7-3 to TRBJ1-6; D perhaps matches TRBD1 (5 bases). The CDR3 spans 16 residues. V was clipped by 1 base and J by 5 bases, with 12 bases between them. Germline V gene lookup returns CDR1 SGHTA and CDR2 FQGTGA. The CDR3: CASSLRGSANNSPLHF. CDR3 DNA sequence: TGTGCCAGCAGCTTAAGGGGCAGCGCAAATAATTCACCCCTCCACTTT.

The genes are TRBV5-1 and TRBJ2-7, with TRBD1 matching over 7 bases. Germline trimming cut 1 base from V and 4 bases from J; bases unmatched to any gene: 2. The CDR3 sequence is 13 residues long. The germline gives CDR1 SGHRS, CDR2 YFSETQ. CDR3 nucleotides: TGCGCCAGCAGCTTGACCAGGGGGTACGAGCAGTACTTC. Amino acids: CASSLTRGYEQYF. The entire variable domain, with the rest obtained from reference TRBV5-1 and TRBJ2-7, is as follows: KAGVTQTPRYLIKTRGQQVTLSCSPISGHRSVSWYQQTPGQGLQFLFEYFSETQRNKGNFPGRFSGRQFSNSRSEMNVSTLELGDSALYLCASSLTRGYEQYFGPGTRLTVT.

This chain joins TRBV5-1 and TRBJ2-5, with TRBD1 matching over 10 bases. J was trimmed by 3 bases and V by 3 bases; bases with no gene match: 5. The germline V gene encodes CDR1 SGHRS and CDR2 YFSETQ. The CDR3 runs to 15 residues. CDR3 DNA sequence: TGCGCCAGCAGCTCTCCGGGACAGGGGAAAGAGACCCAGTACTTC. Protein product: CASSSPGQGKETQYF.